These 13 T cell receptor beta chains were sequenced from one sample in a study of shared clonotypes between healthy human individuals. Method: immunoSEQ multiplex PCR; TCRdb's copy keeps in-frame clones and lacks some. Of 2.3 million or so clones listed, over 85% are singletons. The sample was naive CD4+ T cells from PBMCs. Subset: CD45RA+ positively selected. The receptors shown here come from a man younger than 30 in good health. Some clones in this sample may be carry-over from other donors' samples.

In DNA form, the CDR3 reads TGTGCCACCAGCAGAGGAGAACTGAACACAGATACGCAGTATTTT. Protein product: CATSRGELNTDTQYF. The rearrangement joins TRBV15 to TRBJ2-3; D remains unclear. Trimming took 1 base from V and 2 from J, leaving 10 bases between them. The germline CDR1 and CDR2 sequences are LNHNV and YYDKDF (reference sequence). This CDR3 comprises 15 residues.

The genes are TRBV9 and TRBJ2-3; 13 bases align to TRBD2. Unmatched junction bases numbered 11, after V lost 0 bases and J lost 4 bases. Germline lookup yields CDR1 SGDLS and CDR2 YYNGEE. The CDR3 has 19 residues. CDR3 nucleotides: TGTGCCAGCAGCGTAGGACTAGCGGGAGGATCGGGTTTTGCAGATACGCAGTATTTT. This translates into CASSVGLAGGSGFADTQYF.

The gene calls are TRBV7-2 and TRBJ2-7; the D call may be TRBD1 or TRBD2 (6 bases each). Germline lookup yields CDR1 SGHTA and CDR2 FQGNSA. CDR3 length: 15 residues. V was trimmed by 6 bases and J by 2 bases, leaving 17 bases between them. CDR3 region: CASSRGGGLTYEQYF. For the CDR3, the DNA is TGTGCCAGCAGTCGAGGGGGAGGACTTACCTACGAGCAGTACTTC.

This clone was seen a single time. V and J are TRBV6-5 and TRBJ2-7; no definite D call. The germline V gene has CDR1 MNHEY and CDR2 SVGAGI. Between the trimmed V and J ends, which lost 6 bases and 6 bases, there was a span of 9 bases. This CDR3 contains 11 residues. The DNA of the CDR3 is TGTGCCAGCAGCACCAGGAGCGAGCAGTACTTC. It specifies CASSTRSEQYF.

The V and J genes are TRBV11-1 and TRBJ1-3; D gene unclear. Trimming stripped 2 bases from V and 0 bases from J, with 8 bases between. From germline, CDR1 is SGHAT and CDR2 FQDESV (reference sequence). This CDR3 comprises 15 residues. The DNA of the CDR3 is TGTGCCAGCAGCTTACGGACCAGCTCTGGAAACACCATATATTTT. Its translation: CASSLRTSSGNTIYF.

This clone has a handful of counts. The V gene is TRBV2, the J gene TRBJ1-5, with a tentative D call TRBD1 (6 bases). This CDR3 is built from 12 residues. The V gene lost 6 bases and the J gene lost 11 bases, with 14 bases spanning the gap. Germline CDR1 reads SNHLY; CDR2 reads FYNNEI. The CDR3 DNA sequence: TGTGCCAGCAGAAGGGGGGTTGATGCCCAGCATTTT. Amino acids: CASRRGVDAQHF. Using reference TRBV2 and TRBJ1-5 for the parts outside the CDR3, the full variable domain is EPEVTQTPSHQVTQMGQEVILRCVPISNHLYFYWYRQILGQKVEFLVSFYNNEISEKSEIFDDQFSVERPDGSNFTLKIRSTKLEDSAMYFCASRRGVDAQHFGDGTRLSIL.

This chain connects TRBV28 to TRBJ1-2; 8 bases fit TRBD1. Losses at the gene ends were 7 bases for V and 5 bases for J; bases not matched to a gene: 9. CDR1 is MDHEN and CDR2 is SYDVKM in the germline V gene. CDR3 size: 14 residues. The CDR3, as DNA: TGTGCCAGCATCAAAGACAGGGGCGGGTATGGCTACACCTTC. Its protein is CASIKDRGGYGYTF.

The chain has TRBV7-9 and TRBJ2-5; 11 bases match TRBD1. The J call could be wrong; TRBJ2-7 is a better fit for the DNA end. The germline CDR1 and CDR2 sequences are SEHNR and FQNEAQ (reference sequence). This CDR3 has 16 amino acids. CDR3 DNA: TGTGCCAGCAGCCAGGCGGGGACAGGGGGGACCTACGAGCAGTACTTC. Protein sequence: CASSQAGTGGTYEQYF.

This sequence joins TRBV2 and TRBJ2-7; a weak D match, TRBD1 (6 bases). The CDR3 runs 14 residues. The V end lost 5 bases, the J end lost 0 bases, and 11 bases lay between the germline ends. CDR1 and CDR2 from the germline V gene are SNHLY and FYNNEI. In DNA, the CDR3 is TGTGCCAGCAGTACAGGGACGGGCTCCTACGAGCAGTACTTC. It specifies CASSTGTGSYEQYF.

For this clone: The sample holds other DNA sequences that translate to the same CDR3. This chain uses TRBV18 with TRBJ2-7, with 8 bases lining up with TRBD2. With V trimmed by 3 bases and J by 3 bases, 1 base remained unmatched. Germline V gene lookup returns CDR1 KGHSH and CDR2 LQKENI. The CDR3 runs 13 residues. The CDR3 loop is CASSPGTSYEQYF. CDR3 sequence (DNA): TGTGCCAGCTCACCCGGGACTAGCTACGAGCAGTACTTC. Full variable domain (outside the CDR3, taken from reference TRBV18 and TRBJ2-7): NAGVMQNPRHLVRRRGQEARLRCSPMKGHSHVYWYRQLPEEGLKFMVYLQKENIIDESGMPKERFSAEFPKEGPSILRIQQVVRGDSAAYFCASSPGTSYEQYFGPGTRLTVT.

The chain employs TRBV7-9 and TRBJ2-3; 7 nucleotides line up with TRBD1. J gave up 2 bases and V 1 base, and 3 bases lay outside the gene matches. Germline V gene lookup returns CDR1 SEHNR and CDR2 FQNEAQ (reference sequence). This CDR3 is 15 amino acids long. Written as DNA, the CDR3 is TGTGCCAGCAGCTTAGGTGGACAGGCCACAGATACGCAGTATTTT. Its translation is CASSLGGQATDTQYF.

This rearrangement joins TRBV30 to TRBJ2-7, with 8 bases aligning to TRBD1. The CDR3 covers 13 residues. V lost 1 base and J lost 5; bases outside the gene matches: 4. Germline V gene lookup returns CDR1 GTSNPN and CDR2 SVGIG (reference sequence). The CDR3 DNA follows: TGTGCCTGGAGTGGGCAGGGGGCCCACGAGCAGTACTTC. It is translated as CAWSGQGAHEQYF.

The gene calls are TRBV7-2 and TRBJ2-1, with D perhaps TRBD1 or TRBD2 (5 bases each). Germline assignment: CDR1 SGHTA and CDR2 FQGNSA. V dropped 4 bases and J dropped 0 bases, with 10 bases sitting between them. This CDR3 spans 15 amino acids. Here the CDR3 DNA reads TGTGCCAGCAGCTACCCAGGGAGCTCCTACAATGAGCAGTTCTTC. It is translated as CASSYPGSSYNEQFF.